This T cell receptor beta chain was documented in a study of shared T cell receptors in the human thymus. The data were produced by immunoSEQ multiplex PCR, yet TCRdb's version contains in-frame clones alone and is incomplete. The sample holds hundreds of thousands of clones, 70% to 90% seen once. The CDR3 length is 14 residues. Per the germline V gene, CDR1 is SGHTA and CDR2 is FQGNSA. V gave up 4 bases and J gave up 3 bases, with 13 bases separating them. This sample also belongs to another study, concerning human thymus T cells. From that report: The donor group consisted of healthy Finnish infants who were having corrective surgery for congenital heart defects. Resections that were taken during corrective heart surgery supplied the thymus tissue. Usage of V and J genes appeared biased in thymic and blood repertoires. There were highly overlapping thymic repertoires among unrelated individuals, as related research reported.

Sequencing was carried out using thymocytes. The clonotype originates from a girl younger than two with a congenital heart defect. The V call is TRBV7-2, the J call TRBJ2-7, with D possibly being TRBD1 (5 bases). The CDR3 reads CASSSTLQGYEQYF. CDR3 coding DNA: TGTGCCAGCAGCTCTACCCTCCAGGGCTACGAGCAGTACTTC.